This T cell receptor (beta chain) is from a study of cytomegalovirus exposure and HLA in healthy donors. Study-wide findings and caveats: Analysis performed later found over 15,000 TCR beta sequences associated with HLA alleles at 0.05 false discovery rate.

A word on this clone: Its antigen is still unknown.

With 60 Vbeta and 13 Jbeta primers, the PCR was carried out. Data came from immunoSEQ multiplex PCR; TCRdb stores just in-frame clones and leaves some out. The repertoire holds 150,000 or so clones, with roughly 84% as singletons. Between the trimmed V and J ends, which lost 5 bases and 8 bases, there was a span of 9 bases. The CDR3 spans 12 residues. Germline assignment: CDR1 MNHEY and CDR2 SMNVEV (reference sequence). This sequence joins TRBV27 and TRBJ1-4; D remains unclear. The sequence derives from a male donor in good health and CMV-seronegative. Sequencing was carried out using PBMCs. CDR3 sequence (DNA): TGTGCCAGCAGTACCCGAGGGGAAAAACTGTTTTTT. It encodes CASSTRGEKLFF.